One and the same sample provided the 9 T cell receptor beta chains below, sequenced in a study of T-cell memory formation after mild COVID-19. TCRdb processed the 5' RACE reads anew with MiXCR; each CDR3 protein has one entry. Among about 200,000 distinct CDR3 sequences listed, over 9.5% were seen once. Material: PBMCs or a T cell subset sorted from them (not recorded which). These receptors were obtained from a man between 18 and 29 years old who had mild COVID-19 (a few samples of this study predate the infection). Cell type and time point are not known.

This clonotype turned up a few times. The chain has TRBV7-9 and TRBJ1-5; D uncertain. Trimming pared 1 base from V and 5 bases from J, leaving 12 bases between. The CDR3 is made up of 15 amino acids. CDR1 is SEHNR, CDR2 FQNEAQ, per germline (reference sequence). CDR3 amino acids: CASSLVGRSDQPQHF. The DNA of the CDR3 is TGTGCCAGCAGCTTAGTTGGCAGGTCAGATCAGCCCCAGCATTTT.

This clonotype was found many times. The chain has TRBV24-1 and TRBJ1-1; D perhaps matches TRBD1 (6 bases). The V end lost 8 bases, the J end lost 3 bases, and 18 bases lay between the germline ends. CDR1 KGHDR and CDR2 SFDVKD come from the germline V gene. This CDR3 region has 15 residues. The CDR3: CATIERGGRDTEAFF. The CDR3 region has the DNA TGTGCCACCATCGAGCGGGGGGGGCGCGACACTGAAGCTTTCTTT.

This clonotype was seen at least ten times. The chain employs TRBV20-1 and TRBJ2-7; no clear D. V was pared by 6 bases and J by 1 base, with 13 bases between. The germline V gene has CDR1 DFQATT and CDR2 SNEGSKA (reference sequence). The CDR3 totals 13 residues. CDR3: CSAERGGSYEQYV. DNA for the CDR3: TGCAGTGCAGAGAGAGGCGGTTCCTACGAGCAGTACGTC.

This clonotype was seen only a few times. This rearrangement joins TRBV5-1 to TRBJ1-4; 11 bases are shared with TRBD1. Losses at the gene ends were 1 base for V and 0 bases for J; bases not matched to a gene: 8. The CDR3 length is 19 residues. CDR1 and CDR2 from the germline V gene are SGHRS and YFSETQ. CDR3 nucleotide sequence: TGCGCCAGCAGCTTGAATCCCGGGACAGGGGGTTCAACTAATGAAAAACTGTTTTTT. It yields the protein CASSLNPGTGGSTNEKLFF.

This chain links TRBV12-3 or TRBV12-4 with TRBJ2-5, with D uncertain. The V end was cut by 3 bases, the J end by 0 bases, with 8 bases between. There are 14 residues in the CDR3. The CDR3: CASSFGAHQETQYF. The CDR3 DNA follows: TGTGCCAGCAGTTTTGGAGCGCACCAAGAGACCCAGTACTTC.

This clonotype was seen a handful of times. The V and J genes are TRBV30 and TRBJ1-2; D might be TRBD1 (5 bases). The CDR3 has 17 amino acids. Germline CDR1 and CDR2: GTSNPN and SVGIG (reference sequence). Trimming removed 5 bases from V and 4 bases from J, with 26 bases in between. CDR3 in DNA: TGTGCCTGGTCTGACTCGAGGGGCGGCCCCGGAGCCTATGGCTACACCTTC. It translates to CAWSDSRGGPGAYGYTF.

This clonotype appeared a few times. The CDR3 region has the DNA TGCGCCAGTAATCTGGACAGCAACACTGAAGCTTTCTTT. Protein sequence: CASNLDSNTEAFF. This chain uses TRBV5-1 with TRBJ1-1; maybe TRBD1 (6 bases). Germline V CDR1 and CDR2: SGHRS, YFSETQ. The V gene lost 8 bases and the J gene lost 2 bases, with 13 bases spanning the gap. The CDR3 totals 13 residues.

This clonotype was counted between two and nine times. The V gene is TRBV20-1, the J gene TRBJ1-4; a weak D match, TRBD1 (6 bases). CDR1 DFQATT and CDR2 SNEGSKA come from the germline V gene (reference sequence). Between the trimmed V and J ends, which lost 0 bases and 6 bases, there was a span of 11 bases. The CDR3 consists of 14 residues. The DNA of the CDR3 is TGCAGTGCTAGAGAGATTCAGGGGTATGAAAAACTGTTTTTT. Translating gives CSAREIQGYEKLFF.

This clonotype was picked up many times. J is TRBJ2-1 and V is TRBV12-3 or TRBV12-4, with TRBD1 as a possible D gene (5 bases). The CDR3 totals 13 residues. Trimming left V 3 bases short and J 7 bases short, with 10 bases between. CDR3 nucleotides: TGTGCCAGCAGTTTTGCACAGGTAAATGAGCAGTTCTTC. Translated, it gives CASSFAQVNEQFF.